The T cell receptor beta chain under discussion was sequenced for a study of Graves' ophthalmopathy and Graves' hyperthyroidism. Researchers took RNA transcripts and amplified TCR beta CDR3 regions from them. After a first-round RT-PCR with HTBI primers, a second-round multiplex PCR was run. TCRdb reanalysed the multiplex PCR reads using MiXCR and keeps one entry per CDR3 protein. The sample has about 500,000 distinct CDR3 sequences, approximately 37% seen once. The germline V gene encodes CDR1 SGHNT and CDR2 YYREEE (reference sequence). Between the trimmed V and J ends, which lost 3 bases and 4 bases, there was a span of 8 bases. The CDR3 is 13 residues long.

Sequenced input: peripheral blood or thyroid tissue (not recorded which). J is TRBJ1-5 and V is TRBV5-4; possibly TRBD1 for D (6 bases). This sequence was found in an adult man with Graves' hyperthyroidism. CDR3 sequence (DNA): TGTGCCAGCAGCTATCAGGGGAATCAGCCCCAGCATTTT. This sequence encodes CASSYQGNQPQHF.